This T cell receptor beta chain was sequenced for a study of blood T cell repertoires in COVID-19. At the level of the study: COVID-19 samples from acute and convalescent phases originated in the United States, Italy and Spain.

Recruits, aged roughly 18 to 89 years, lived in 20 to 30 US areas. The CDR3 extends over 12 amino acids. In germline, CDR1 is SQVTM, CDR2 ANQGSEA. V dropped 2 bases and J dropped 7 bases, with 12 bases sitting between them. Study processing details: Estimation of nucleated cell counts was performed using reference gene primer amplification. The method was immunoSEQ multiplex PCR; TCRdb's version includes in-frame clones alone and lacks a portion of them. V and J calls and clone size come straight from that table; D and trimming were deduced from the DNA. The sample holds 250,000 to 300,000 clones, about nine tenths seen once.

This chain connects TRBV29-1 to TRBJ2-7; the D is unclear. Sequenced material: PBMCs or T cells enriched from blood (not recorded which). This sequence was found in a middle-aged woman who had recovered from COVID-19. CDR3 DNA sequence: TGCAGCGTTGAAACCAGGCCCTTTGAGCAGTACTTC. As protein: CSVETRPFEQYF.